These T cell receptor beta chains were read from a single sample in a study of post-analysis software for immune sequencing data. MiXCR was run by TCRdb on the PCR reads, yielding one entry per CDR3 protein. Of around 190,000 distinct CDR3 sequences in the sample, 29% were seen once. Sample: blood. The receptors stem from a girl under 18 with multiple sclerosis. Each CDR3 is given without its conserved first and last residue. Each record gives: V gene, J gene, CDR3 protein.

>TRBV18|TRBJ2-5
ASSPGSETQY
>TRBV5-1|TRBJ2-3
ASRGGGPTDTQY
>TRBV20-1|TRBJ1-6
SAGAGQGVKNSPLH
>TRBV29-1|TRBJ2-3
SVLSGEKLFFGSGTRADTQY
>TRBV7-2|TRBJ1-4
ASSLELGANEKLF
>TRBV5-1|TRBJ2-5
ASSSGTGRETQY
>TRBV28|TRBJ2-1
ASRTTSGRDNEQF
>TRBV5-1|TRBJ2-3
ASSSTSGGTRDTQY
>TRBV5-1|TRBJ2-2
ASSQTGAPANTGELF
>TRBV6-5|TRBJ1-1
ASSYSYGGNTEAF
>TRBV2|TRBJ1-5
ATRMHGVSNQPQH
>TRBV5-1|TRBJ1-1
ASSLVVQGGMNTEAF
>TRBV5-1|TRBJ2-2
ASSLGQLLNTGELF
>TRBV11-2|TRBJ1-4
ASSLARTATNEKLF